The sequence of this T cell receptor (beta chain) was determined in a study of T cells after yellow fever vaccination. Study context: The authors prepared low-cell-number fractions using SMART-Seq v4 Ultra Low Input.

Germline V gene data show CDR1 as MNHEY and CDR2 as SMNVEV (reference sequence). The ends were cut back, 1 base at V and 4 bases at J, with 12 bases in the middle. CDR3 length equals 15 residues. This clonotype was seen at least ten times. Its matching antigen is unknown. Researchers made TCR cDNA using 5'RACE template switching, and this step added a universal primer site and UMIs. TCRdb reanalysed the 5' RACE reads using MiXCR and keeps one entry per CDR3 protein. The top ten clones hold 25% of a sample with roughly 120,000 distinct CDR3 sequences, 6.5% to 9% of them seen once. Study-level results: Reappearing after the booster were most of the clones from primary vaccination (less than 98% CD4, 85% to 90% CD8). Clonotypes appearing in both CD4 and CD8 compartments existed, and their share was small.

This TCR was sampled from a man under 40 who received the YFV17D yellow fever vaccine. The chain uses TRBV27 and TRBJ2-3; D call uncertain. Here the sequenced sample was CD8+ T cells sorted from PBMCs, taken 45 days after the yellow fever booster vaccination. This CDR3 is CASSLYPPPADTQYF. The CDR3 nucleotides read TGTGCCAGCAGTTTATACCCCCCTCCCGCAGATACGCAGTATTTT.